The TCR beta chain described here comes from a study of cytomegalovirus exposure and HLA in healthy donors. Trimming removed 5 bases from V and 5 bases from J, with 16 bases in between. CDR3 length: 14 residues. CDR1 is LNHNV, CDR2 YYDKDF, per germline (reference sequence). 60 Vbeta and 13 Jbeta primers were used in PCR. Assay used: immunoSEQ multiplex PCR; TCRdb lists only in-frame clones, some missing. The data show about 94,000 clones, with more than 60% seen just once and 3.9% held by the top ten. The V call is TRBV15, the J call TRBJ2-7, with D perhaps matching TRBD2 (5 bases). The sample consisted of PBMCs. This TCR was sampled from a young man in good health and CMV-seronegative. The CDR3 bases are TGTGCCACCAGCGAAAGCTGGGGAGAAAACGAGCAGTACTTC. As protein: CATSESWGENEQYF.